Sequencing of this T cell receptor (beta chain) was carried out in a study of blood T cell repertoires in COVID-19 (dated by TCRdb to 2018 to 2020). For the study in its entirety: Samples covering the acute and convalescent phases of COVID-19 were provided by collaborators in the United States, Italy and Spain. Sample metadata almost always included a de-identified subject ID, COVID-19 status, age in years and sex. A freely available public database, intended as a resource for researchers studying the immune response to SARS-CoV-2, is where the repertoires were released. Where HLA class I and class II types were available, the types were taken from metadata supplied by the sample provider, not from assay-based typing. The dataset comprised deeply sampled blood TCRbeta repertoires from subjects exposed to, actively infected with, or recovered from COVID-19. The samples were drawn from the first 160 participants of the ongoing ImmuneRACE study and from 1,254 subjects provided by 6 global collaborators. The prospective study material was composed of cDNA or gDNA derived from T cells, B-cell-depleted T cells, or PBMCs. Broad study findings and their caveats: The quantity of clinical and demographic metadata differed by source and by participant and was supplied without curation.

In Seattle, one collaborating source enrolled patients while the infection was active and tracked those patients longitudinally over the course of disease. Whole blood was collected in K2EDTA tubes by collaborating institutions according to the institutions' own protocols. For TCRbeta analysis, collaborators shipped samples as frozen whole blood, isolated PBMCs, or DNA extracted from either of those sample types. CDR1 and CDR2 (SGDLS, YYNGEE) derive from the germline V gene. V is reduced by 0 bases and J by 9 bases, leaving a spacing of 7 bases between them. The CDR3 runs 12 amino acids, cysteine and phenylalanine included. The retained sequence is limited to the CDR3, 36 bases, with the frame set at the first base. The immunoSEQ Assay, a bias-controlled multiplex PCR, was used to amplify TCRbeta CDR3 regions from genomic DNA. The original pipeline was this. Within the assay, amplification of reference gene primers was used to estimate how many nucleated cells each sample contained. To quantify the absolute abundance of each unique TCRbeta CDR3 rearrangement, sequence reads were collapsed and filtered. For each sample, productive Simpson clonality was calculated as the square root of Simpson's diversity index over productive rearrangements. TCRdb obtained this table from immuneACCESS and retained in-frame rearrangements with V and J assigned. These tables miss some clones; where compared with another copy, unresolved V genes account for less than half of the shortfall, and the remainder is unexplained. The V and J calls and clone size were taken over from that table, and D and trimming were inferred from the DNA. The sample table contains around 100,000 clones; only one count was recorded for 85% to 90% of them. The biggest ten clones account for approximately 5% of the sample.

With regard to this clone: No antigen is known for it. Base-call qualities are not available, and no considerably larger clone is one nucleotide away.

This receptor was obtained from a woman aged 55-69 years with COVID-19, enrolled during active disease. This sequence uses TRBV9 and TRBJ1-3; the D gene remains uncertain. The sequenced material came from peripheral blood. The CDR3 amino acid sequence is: CASSVGPGTIYF. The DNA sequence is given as TGTGCCAGCAGCGTAGGTCCGGGCACCATATATTTT.